This TCR beta chain derives from a study of brain T cells in children with intractable seizures. At least one anti-epileptic drug was given before surgery. This CDR3 is 15 amino acids long. The V gene's germline CDR1 is SGDLS and CDR2 YYNGEE. Trimming removed 0 bases from V and 2 bases from J; junction bases left unmatched: 3. Only in-frame clones appear in the TCRdb table, and some are missing; sequencing was by immunoSEQ multiplex PCR. The sample records 50,000 to 75,000 clones, 95% to 96% being singletons. The rearrangement links TRBV9 to TRBJ2-5; 8 bases are a match to TRBD1. The sample in question was peripheral blood, obtained at surgery. The receptor was isolated from a boy in the first two years of life with focal cortical dysplasia and intractable seizures. This CDR3 reads CASSVVTGGQETQYF. The DNA of the CDR3 is TGTGCCAGCAGCGTAGTAACAGGGGGGCAAGAGACCCAGTACTTC.